These 17 T cell receptor beta chains came from one sample sequenced in a study of memory CD4+ T cells and cytomegalovirus serostatus (dated 2019 in TCRdb). Single viable CD3+CD4+CD8-CD45RO+ cells were sorted as memory CD4+ T cells on a FACSAria II. The library was made by the immunoSEQ multiplex PCR assay. Drawn from immuneACCESS, this table holds only the in-frame rearrangements with V and J called that TCRdb kept. Clones are partly lost; checked studies trace under half to an unresolved V gene and leave the rest unexplained. This sample is represented by about 54,000 clones; around 77% of them were singletons. The ten largest clones represent 1.6% of the sample. The sequenced sample consisted of memory CD4+ T cells from blood. All receptors come from an adult in good health and CMV-seronegative.

This clone was recorded a few times. The chain recombines TRBV30 with TRBJ1-1; D ambiguous. The CDR3 spans 13 residues. Germline loops: CDR1 GTSNPN, CDR2 SVGIG (reference sequence). V dropped 3 bases and J dropped 0 bases, with 8 bases sitting between them. The CDR3 here is CAWRQRMNTEAFF. CDR3 sequence (DNA): TGTGCCTGGAGACAGCGCATGAACACTGAAGCTTTCTTT.

V is TRBV11-2 and J is TRBJ2-2, with 7 bases lining up with TRBD2. CDR3 length: 15 amino acids. V was pared by 3 bases and J by 3 bases, with 4 bases of the junction left unmatched. Germline assignment: CDR1 SGHAT and CDR2 FQNNGV. CDR3: CASSFRTRYTGELFF. Written as DNA, the CDR3 is TGTGCCAGCAGCTTCCGGACTAGATACACCGGGGAGCTGTTTTTT. The whole variable domain, remainder taken from reference TRBV11-2 and TRBJ2-2, is EAGVAQSPRYKIIEKRQSVAFWCNPISGHATLYWYQQILGQGPKLLIQFQNNGVVDDSQLPKDRFSAERLKGVDSTLKIQPAKLEDSAVYLCASSFRTRYTGELFFGEGSRLTVL.

Only a few counts were recorded for this clone. The CDR3 DNA reads TGTGCCAGCACCCCCGACAGGGGTTCACCCCTCCACTTT. It codes for CASTPDRGSPLHF. The chain is built from TRBV27 and TRBJ1-6; 8 bases are shared with TRBD1. This CDR3 contains 13 residues. Germline V gene data show CDR1 as MNHEY and CDR2 as SMNVEV (reference sequence). The J segment lost 9 bases and the V segment lost 7 bases, leaving 5 bases of the junction unmatched.

The V and J genes are TRBV30 and TRBJ1-5; D not certain. Trimming removed 1 base at V and 0 bases at J, with 4 bases between. The CDR3 extends over 13 amino acids. Germline V gene data show CDR1 as GTSNPN and CDR2 as SVGIG (reference sequence). The CDR3, as DNA: TGTGCCTGGAGTGGCGGTAGCAATCAGCCCCAGCATTTT. As protein: CAWSGGSNQPQHF. Combining the CDR3 with reference TRBV30 and TRBJ1-5 gives the whole variable domain SQTIHQWPATLVQPVGSPLSLECTVEGTSNPNLYWYRQAAGRGLQLLFYSVGIGQISSEVPQNLSASRPQDRQFILSSKKLLLSDSGFYLCAWSGGSNQPQHFGDGTRLSIL.

The sample holds a few counts of this clone. This chain connects TRBV30 to TRBJ1-2; TRBD1 matches at 7 bases. This CDR3 spans 15 amino acids. V shed 0 bases and J 4 bases; nucleotides not matched to a gene: 8. Germline V gene sequence: CDR1 GTSNPN, CDR2 SVGIG (reference sequence). In nucleotides, the CDR3 is TGTGCCTGGAGTGTACTCCAGACAGGGATCTATGGCTACACCTTC. This translates into CAWSVLQTGIYGYTF.

The chain has TRBV19 and TRBJ2-2, with 10 bases matching TRBD2. In germline, CDR1 is LNHDA, CDR2 SQIVND (reference sequence). The CDR3 totals 17 residues. V trimming: 4 bases; J trimming: 6 bases; junction bases outside the gene matches: 11. The CDR3 DNA is TGTGCCAGTAGTAGATTAACCGGGACTAGCGAGGCCGGGGAGCTGTTTTTT. Translation: CASSRLTGTSEAGELFF. The complete variable domain, with remaining parts taken from reference TRBV19 and TRBJ2-2, reads DGGITQSPKYLFRKEGQNVTLSCEQNLNHDAMYWYRQDPGQGLRLIYYSQIVNDFQKGDIAEGYSVSREKKESFPLTVTSAQKNPTAFYLCASSRLTGTSEAGELFFGEGSRLTVL.

This chain links TRBV5-4 with TRBJ1-3, with a weak D call TRBD1 (6 bases). Deletions cut 4 bases from V and 4 bases from J, with 12 bases between. Germline lookup yields CDR1 SGHNT and CDR2 YYREEE (reference sequence). The CDR3 is made up of 14 amino acids. The CDR3 DNA reads as TGTGCCAGCAGCGCATCCAGGGGAGGAAACACCATATATTTT. Translation: CASSASRGGNTIYF.

The rearrangement joins TRBV10-3 to TRBJ2-7; TRBD1 matches at 7 bases. The junction had 7 bases not matched to a gene; V was cut back by 6 bases and J by 5 bases. CDR3 size: 13 residues. Per the germline V gene, CDR1 is ENHRY and CDR2 is SYGVKD. The CDR3 here is CAIRVTGKDEQYF. CDR3 coding DNA: TGTGCCATCAGAGTGACAGGGAAGGACGAGCAGTACTTC.

This rearrangement joins TRBV5-4 to TRBJ2-6; 8 nucleotides agree with TRBD2. V shed 3 bases, J shed 2 bases, and the junction held 7 bases outside the gene matches. The CDR3 sequence is 17 residues long. Germline assignment: CDR1 SGHNT and CDR2 YYREEE (reference sequence). The CDR3: CASSSRTSLTGANVLTF. DNA of the CDR3: TGTGCCAGCAGCTCGCGGACTAGCTTAACTGGGGCCAACGTCCTGACTTTC.

This chain links TRBV10-2 with TRBJ1-3; 7 positions match TRBD1. Germline V gives CDR1 WSHSY, CDR2 SAAADI. This CDR3 comprises 14 residues. Trimming removed 8 bases from V and 3 bases from J; junction bases left unmatched: 7. The CDR3 protein is CASGRGLDGNTIYF. The CDR3 DNA follows: TGCGCCAGCGGTAGGGGGCTTGATGGAAACACCATATATTTT.

This chain links TRBV6-5 with TRBJ2-7; 7 nucleotides align to TRBD2. CDR3 length: 14 amino acids. V dropped 0 bases and J dropped 2; count of bases not matched to a gene: 1. CDR1 is MNHEY and CDR2 is SVGAGI in the germline V gene. This CDR3 is CASSYSSGPYEQYF. CDR3 in DNA: TGTGCCAGCAGTTACTCTAGCGGGCCCTACGAGCAGTACTTC.

The chain couples TRBV19 to TRBJ2-2, with 12 bases that match TRBD2. Losses at the gene ends were 7 bases for V and 3 bases for J; bases not matched to a gene: 12. The CDR3 extends over 18 amino acids. Per germline, CDR1 LNHDA and CDR2 SQIVND (reference sequence). The CDR3 nucleotides read TGTGCCAGTACCCCTAGGACTAGCGGGATTTGGGACACCGGGGAGCTGTTTTTT. Translated, it gives CASTPRTSGIWDTGELFF.

The rearrangement links TRBV5-7 to TRBJ2-1; D is unclear. TRBV5-7 is identified as an open reading frame with a role that is uncertain. The V end was cut by 5 bases, the J end by 5 bases, with 5 bases between. This CDR3 is 11 amino acids long. The CDR3 sequence is CASRWNNEQFF. The CDR3 region has the DNA TGTGCCAGCAGGTGGAACAATGAGCAGTTCTTC.

This rearrangement joins TRBV2 to TRBJ1-2; D is unresolved. V lost 9 bases and J 5 bases, leaving 19 bases between the germline ends. Germline lookup yields CDR1 SNHLY and CDR2 FYNNEI. This CDR3 comprises 14 residues. DNA for the CDR3: TGTGCCAGTAGGTCGTGGTCTTCCGCGTATGGCTACACCTTC. This gives the protein CASRSWSSAYGYTF.

This clone was picked up a small number of times. V is TRBV5-4 and J is TRBJ2-1; D not resolved. Germline CDR1 SGHNT, CDR2 YYREEE (reference sequence). Between the trimmed V and J ends, which lost 1 base and 3 bases, there was a span of 11 bases. CDR3 size: 15 residues. DNA for the CDR3: TGTGCCAGCAGCTTGAGGGCAGGATACTACAATGAGCAGTTCTTC. Amino acid sequence: CASSLRAGYYNEQFF.

The gene calls are TRBV6-6 and TRBJ2-5; D remains unclear. V lost 6 bases, J lost 4 bases, and 3 bases lay in between. Germline V lookup: CDR1 MNHNY, CDR2 SVGAGI (reference sequence). This CDR3 contains 10 residues. The CDR3 here is CASSRETQYF. The DNA for the CDR3 is TGTGCCAGCAGCCGAGAGACCCAGTACTTC.

This rearrangement joins TRBV18 to TRBJ1-4, with a possible D match to TRBD1 (6 bases). Germline V gene data show CDR1 as KGHSH and CDR2 as LQKENI. The length of the CDR3 is 15 residues. The V end was cut by 0 bases, the J end by 7 bases, with 12 bases between. The CDR3 protein is CASSPPYRDFEKLFF. Here the CDR3 DNA reads TGTGCCAGCTCACCACCGTACAGGGACTTTGAAAAACTGTTTTTT. The full variable domain, with the rest looked up from reference TRBV18 and TRBJ1-4, is NAGVMQNPRHLVRRRGQEARLRCSPMKGHSHVYWYRQLPEEGLKFMVYLQKENIIDESGMPKERFSAEFPKEGPSILRIQQVVRGDSAAYFCASSPPYRDFEKLFFGSGTQLSVL.